These T cell receptor beta chains were read from a single sample in a study of blood T cell repertoires in COVID-19. Profiled with immunoSEQ multiplex PCR; TCRdb holds only in-frame clones, not every one. The sample lists hundreds of thousands of clones, nearly 90% occurring once. Sequences were obtained from PBMCs or T cells enriched from blood (not recorded which). The receptors originated from a woman younger than 35 with acute COVID-19. CDR3s leave out the opening cysteine and the closing phenylalanine or tryptophan. Fields, in order: D gene, V gene, CDR3 protein. The D gene is left open where the match is weak.

-,TRBV11-3,ASSFKSSPYNEQF
-,TRBV27,ASSLGALGTEAF
-,TRBV29-1,SVGGNQPQH
-,TRBV27,ASSPTSSGNTIY
-,TRBV18,ASSPTVMNTEAF
-,TRBV5-1,ASSLGAGAPEQY
-,TRBV19,ASTHLRGGTQPQH
TRBD1,TRBV9,ASSVSRQGATGELF
TRBD1,TRBV5-6,ASSQTGGNYGYT
TRBD1,TRBV18,ASSPGQGRDGYT
-,TRBV7-9,ASSLFPVRAGAKNIQY
TRBD1,TRBV10-1,ASSESVFGQGRVDEQY
-,TRBV10-3,AIRTERNTEAF
-,TRBV15,ATSREGVAVSYEQY
-,TRBV27,ASSLPSGDGYT
-,TRBV28,ASTEGGSYNEQF
-,TRBV3-1/TRBV3-2,ASRLDSLSDTQY
TRBD2,TRBV5-1,ASSLTSGTYEQY
-,TRBV27,ASSLIAGAGELF
TRBD1,TRBV24-1,ATRTGSNTGELF
-,TRBV9,ASSVGGASTDTQY
TRBD2,TRBV29-1,SADPLGGPLDTQY
-,TRBV6-5,ASSQGTYGYT
TRBD1,TRBV5-1,ASSLVITGDGYT
TRBD2,TRBV5-6,ASSPRTSASTDTQY
-,TRBV9,ASSAPGNNSPLH
-,TRBV27,ASSFRHGHEQY
-,TRBV27,ASRTTRTAKETQY
-,TRBV5-6,ASSLLSEKLF
TRBD1,TRBV7-9,ASSGDRGKGNTIY
-,TRBV12-1,ASSFDPENTQY
-,TRBV9,ASSEGGTDTQY
TRBD2,TRBV5-4,ASSGTSGMPTDTQY
TRBD2,TRBV3-1/TRBV3-2,ASSHGGSIYEQY
TRBD2,TRBV5-1,ASSLAGTSGYEQY
TRBD1,TRBV5-4,ASSVDGTGLNGYT
-,TRBV28,ASRLPVFSGIWQPQH
-,TRBV27,ASSPRTAANEQF
-,TRBV28,ASSLSGSPAQTQY
-,TRBV6-5,ASSYTGSYGYT
-,TRBV28,ASSFRGYGNTIY
-,TRBV5-1,ASSPDVAPSYNEQF
TRBD2,TRBV3-1/TRBV3-2,ASSANPGTSGSLEQF
TRBD1,TRBV5-1,ASSEGQDNSPLH
TRBD2,TRBV3-1/TRBV3-2,ASSQSSRSSGNEQY
-,TRBV19,ASSPRTDSSGYEQY
TRBD1,TRBV19,ASTPDREGGYT
TRBD1,TRBV25-1,ASYRYLQGHEETQY
-,TRBV18,ASSPPQVGGYGYT
TRBD1,TRBV18,ASSPNRGNSPLH
-,TRBV28,ASSSPARQGYNEQF
TRBD1,TRBV11-3,ASGTGNEKLF
TRBD2,TRBV7-9,ASSLRTSGHNEQF
-,TRBV28,ASVAGSSHWAF
-,TRBV20-1,SAGGGGWQPQH
TRBD1,TRBV28,ASRGGQGPYNSPLH
-,TRBV27,ASSLTGNQPQH
-,TRBV10-1,ASSEGRGTEAF
-,TRBV27,ASSLLGSSGNTIY